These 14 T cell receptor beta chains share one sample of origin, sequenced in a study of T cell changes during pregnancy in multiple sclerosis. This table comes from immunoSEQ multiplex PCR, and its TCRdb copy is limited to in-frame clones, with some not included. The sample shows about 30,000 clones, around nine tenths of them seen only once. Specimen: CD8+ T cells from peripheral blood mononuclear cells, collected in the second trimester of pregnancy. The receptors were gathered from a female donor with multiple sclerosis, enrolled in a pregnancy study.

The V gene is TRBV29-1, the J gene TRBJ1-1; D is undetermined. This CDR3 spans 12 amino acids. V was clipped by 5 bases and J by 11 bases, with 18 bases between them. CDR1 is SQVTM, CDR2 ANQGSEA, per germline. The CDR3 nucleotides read TGCAGCGTTCTCAATAACGAAGTGAGGGCTTTCTTT. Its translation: CSVLNNEVRAFF.

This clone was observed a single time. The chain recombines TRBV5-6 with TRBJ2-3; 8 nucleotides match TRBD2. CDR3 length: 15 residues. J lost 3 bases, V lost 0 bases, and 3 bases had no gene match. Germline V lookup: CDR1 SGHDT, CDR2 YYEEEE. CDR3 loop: CASSLVASGTDTQYF. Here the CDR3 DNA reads TGTGCCAGCAGCTTGGTAGCTAGCGGGACAGATACGCAGTATTTT.

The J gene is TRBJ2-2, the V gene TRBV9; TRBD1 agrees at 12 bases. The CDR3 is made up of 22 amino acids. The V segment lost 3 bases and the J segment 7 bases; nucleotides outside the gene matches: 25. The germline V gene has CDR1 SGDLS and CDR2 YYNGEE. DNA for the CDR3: TGTGCCAGCAGCGCGAGTTTGGGTCTGGGACAGGGGGCCGAGAAACGAGGCGGGGAGCTGTTTTTT. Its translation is CASSASLGLGQGAEKRGGELFF.

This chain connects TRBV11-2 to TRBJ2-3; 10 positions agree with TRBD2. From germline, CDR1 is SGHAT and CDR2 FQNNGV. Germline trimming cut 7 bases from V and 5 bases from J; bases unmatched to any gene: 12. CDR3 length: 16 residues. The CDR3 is CASTSLAGVLGDTQYF. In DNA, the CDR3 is TGTGCCAGCACCTCGCTAGCGGGAGTGCTTGGAGATACGCAGTATTTT.

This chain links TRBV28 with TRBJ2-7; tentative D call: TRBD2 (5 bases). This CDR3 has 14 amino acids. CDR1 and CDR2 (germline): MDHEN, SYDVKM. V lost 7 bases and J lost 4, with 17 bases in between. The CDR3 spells CASTLVGGSYEQYF. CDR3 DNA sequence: TGTGCCAGCACCTTGGTGGGCGGGTCATACGAGCAGTACTTC.

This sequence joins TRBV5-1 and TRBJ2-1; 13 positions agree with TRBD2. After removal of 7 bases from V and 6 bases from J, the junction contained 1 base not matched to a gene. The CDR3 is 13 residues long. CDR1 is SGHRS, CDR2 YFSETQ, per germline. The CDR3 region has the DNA TGCGCCAGCCGGACTAGCGGGGGCAATGAGCAGTTCTTC. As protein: CASRTSGGNEQFF. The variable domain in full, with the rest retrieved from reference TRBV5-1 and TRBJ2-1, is KAGVTQTPRYLIKTRGQQVTLSCSPISGHRSVSWYQQTPGQGLQFLFEYFSETQRNKGNFPGRFSGRQFSNSRSEMNVSTLELGDSALYLCASRTSGGNEQFFGPGTRLTVL.

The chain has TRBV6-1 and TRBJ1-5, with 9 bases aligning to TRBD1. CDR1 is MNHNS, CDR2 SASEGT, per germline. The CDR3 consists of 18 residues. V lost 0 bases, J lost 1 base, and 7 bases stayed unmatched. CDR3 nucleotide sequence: TGTGCCAGCAGTGAAGCGGACAGGGGTGGAATAAGCAATCAGCCCCAGCATTTT. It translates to CASSEADRGGISNQPQHF.

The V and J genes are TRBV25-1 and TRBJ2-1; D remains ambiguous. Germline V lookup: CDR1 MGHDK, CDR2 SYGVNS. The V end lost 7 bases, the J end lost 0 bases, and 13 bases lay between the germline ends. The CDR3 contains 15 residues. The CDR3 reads CASTQATSSYNEQFF. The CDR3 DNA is TGTGCCAGCACCCAAGCGACGAGCTCCTACAATGAGCAGTTCTTC.

This CDR3 is CASSLYRLAFYGYTF. The CDR3 nucleotides read TGTGCCAGCAGCTTGTATCGCTTGGCTTTCTATGGCTACACCTTC. The chain couples TRBV5-4 to TRBJ1-2, with no clear D. The CDR3 is 15 residues long. V was shortened by 1 base and J by 4 bases, with 14 bases between the two germline ends. Germline-derived CDR1 and CDR2 are SGHNT and YYREEE (reference sequence).

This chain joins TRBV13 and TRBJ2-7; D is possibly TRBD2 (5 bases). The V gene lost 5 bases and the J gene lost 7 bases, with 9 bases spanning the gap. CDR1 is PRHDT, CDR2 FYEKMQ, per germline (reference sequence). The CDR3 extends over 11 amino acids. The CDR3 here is CASSGPGEQYF. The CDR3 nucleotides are TGTGCCAGCAGCGGCCCGGGGGAGCAGTACTTC.

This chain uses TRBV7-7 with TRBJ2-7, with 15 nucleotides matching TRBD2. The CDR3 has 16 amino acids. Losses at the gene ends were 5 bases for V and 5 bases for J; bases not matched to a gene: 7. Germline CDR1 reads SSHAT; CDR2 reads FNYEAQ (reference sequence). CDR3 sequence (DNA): TGTGCCAGCAGCCCAGGACTAGCGGGAGGGCCCCACGAGCAGTACTTC. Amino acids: CASSPGLAGGPHEQYF.

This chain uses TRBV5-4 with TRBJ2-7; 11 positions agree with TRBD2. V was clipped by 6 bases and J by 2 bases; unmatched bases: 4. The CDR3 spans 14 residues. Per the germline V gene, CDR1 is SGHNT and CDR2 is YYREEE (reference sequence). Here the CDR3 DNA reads TGTGCCAGCACCCGTAGCGGGAGGGCCTACGAGCAGTACTTC. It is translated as CASTRSGRAYEQYF.

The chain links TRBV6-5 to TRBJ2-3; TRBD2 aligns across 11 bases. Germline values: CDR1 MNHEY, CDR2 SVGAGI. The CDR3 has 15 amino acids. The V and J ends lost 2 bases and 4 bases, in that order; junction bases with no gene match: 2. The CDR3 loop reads CASSYILAGADTQYF. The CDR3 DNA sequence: TGTGCCAGCAGTTACATACTAGCGGGAGCAGATACGCAGTATTTT.

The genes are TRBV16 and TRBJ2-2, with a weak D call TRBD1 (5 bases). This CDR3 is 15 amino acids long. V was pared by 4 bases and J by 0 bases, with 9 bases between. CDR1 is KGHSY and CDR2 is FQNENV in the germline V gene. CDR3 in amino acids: CASSRDSPNTGELFF. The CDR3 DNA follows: TGTGCCAGCAGCCGTGACAGCCCGAACACCGGGGAGCTGTTTTTT.